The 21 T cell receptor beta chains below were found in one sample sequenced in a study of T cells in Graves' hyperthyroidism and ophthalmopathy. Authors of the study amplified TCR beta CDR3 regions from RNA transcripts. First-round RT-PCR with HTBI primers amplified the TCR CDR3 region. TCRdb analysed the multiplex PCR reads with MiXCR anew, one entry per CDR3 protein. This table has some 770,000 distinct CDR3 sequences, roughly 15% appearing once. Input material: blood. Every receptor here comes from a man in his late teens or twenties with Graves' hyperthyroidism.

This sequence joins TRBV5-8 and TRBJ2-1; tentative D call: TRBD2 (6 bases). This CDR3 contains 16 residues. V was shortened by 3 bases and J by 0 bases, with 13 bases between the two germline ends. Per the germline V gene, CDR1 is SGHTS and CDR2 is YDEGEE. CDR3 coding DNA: TGTGCCAGCAGCTGGTTAGCGGCCGGCTCCTACAATGAGCAGTTCTTC. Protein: CASSWLAAGSYNEQFF.

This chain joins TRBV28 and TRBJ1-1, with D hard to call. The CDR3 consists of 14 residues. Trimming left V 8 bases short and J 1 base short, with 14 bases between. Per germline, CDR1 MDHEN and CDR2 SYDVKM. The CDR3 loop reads CASRRGEENTEAFF. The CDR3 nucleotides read TGTGCCAGCCGGCGAGGCGAAGAGAACACTGAAGCTTTCTTT.

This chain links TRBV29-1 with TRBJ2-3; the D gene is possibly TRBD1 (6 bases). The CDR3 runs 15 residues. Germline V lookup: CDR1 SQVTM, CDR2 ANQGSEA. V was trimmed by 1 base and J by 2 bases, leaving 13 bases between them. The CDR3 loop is CSVEGGAGATDTQYF. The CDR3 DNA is TGCAGCGTTGAAGGCGGCGCAGGGGCCACAGATACGCAGTATTTT.

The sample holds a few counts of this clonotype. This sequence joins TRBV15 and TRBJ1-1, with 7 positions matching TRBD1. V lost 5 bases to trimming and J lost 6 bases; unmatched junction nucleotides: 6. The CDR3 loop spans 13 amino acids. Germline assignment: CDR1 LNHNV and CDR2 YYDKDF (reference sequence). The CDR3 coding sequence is TGTGCCACCAGCTTACAGGGGTTGGCTGAAGCTTTCTTT. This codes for CATSLQGLAEAFF.

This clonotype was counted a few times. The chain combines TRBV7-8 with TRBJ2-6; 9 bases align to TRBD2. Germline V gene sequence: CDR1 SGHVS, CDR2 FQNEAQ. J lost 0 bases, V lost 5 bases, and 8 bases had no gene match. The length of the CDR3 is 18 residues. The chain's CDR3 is CASSAGTSSSSGANVLTF. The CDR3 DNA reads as TGTGCCAGCAGCGCCGGGACTAGCTCGAGCTCTGGGGCCAACGTCCTGACTTTC.

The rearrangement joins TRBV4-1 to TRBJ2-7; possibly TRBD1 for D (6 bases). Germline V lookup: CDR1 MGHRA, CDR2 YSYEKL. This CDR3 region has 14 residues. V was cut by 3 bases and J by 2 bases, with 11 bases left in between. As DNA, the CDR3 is TGCGCCAGCAGCCAGGCCAGGGGCCCCTACGAGCAGTACTTC. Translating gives CASSQARGPYEQYF.

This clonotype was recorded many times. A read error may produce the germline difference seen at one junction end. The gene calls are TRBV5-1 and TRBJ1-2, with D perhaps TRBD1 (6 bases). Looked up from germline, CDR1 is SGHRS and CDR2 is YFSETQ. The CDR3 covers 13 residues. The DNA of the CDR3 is TGTGCCAGCAGCTTGGAGGGGGGACGTGGCTACACCTTC. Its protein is CASSLEGGRGYTF.

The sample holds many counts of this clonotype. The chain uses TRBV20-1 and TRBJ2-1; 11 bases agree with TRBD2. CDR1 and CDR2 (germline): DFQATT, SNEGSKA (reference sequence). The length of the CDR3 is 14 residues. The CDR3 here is CSSPRGTSGDEQFF. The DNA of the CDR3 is TGCAGCTCCCCGAGGGGGACTAGCGGCGATGAGCAGTTCTTC.

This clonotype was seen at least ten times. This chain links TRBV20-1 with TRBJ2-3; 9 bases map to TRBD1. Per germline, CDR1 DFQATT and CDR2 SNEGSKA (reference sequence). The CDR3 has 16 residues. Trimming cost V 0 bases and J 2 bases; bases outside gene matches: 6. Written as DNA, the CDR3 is TGCAGTGCTAGAGACACAGGGGGCACGTCCACAGATACGCAGTATTTT. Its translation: CSARDTGGTSTDTQYF.

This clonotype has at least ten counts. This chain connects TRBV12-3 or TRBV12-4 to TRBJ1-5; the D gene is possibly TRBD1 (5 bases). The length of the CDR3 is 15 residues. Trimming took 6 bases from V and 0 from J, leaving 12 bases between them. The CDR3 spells CASRGGWNSNQPQHF. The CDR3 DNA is TGTGCCAGCAGGGGGGGGTGGAATAGCAATCAGCCCCAGCATTTT.

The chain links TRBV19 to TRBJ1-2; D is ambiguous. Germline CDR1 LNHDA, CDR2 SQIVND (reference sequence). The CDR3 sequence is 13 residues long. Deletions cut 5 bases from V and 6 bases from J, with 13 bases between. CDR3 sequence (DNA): TGTGCCAGTAGTCCCCGGACGGCAGATGGCTACACCTTC. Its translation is CASSPRTADGYTF.

CDR3 sequence reads: CASSLPDSRQRGTQYF. DNA of the CDR3: TGTGCCAGCAGCTTGCCGGACAGCCGTCAGCGGGGTACGCAGTATTTT. The V call is TRBV5-6, the J call TRBJ2-3; D perhaps matches TRBD2 (7 bases). This CDR3 is built from 16 residues. V was cut by 1 base and J by 8 bases, with 20 bases left in between. Germline lookup yields CDR1 SGHDT and CDR2 YYEEEE.

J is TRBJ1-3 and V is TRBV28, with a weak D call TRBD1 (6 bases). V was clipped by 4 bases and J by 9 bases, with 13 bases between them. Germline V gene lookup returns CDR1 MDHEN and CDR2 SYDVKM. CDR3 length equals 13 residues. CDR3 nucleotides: TGTGCCAGCAGTTCGGATCGGGGGGCCACCATATATTTT. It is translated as CASSSDRGATIYF.

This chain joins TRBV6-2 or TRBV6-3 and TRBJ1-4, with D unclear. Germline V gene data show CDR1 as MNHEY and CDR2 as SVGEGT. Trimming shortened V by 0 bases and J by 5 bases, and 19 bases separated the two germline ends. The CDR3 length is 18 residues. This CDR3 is CASSYSSHKAVENEKLFF. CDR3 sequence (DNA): TGTGCCAGCAGTTACTCGAGCCATAAGGCAGTCGAAAATGAAAAACTGTTTTTT.

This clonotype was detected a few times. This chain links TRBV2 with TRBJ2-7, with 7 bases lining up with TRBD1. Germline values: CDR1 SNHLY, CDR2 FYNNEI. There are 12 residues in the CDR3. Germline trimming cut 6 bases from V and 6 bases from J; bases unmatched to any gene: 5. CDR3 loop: CASRDDRVEQYF. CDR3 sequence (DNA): TGTGCCAGCAGGGACGACAGGGTCGAGCAGTACTTC.

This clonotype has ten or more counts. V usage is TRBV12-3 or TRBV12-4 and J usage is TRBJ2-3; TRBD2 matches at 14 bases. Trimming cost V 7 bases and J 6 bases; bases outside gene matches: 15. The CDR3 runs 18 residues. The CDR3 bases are TGTGCCAGCATTCCCGGGACTAGCGGGAGTGGATGGTTGGATACGCAGTATTTT. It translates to CASIPGTSGSGWLDTQYF.

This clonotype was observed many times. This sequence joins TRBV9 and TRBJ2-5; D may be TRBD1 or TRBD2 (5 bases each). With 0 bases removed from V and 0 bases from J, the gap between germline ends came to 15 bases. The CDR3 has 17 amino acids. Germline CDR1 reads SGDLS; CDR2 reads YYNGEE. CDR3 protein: CASSVGGIGGYQETQYF. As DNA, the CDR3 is TGTGCCAGCAGCGTAGGCGGAATTGGGGGATACCAAGAGACCCAGTACTTC.

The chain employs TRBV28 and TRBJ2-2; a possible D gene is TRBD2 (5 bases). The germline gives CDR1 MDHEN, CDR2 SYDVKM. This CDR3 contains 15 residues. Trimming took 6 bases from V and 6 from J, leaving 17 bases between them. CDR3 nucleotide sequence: TGTGCCAGCAGGGAGATGACTACTTCTCCCGGGGAGCTGTTTTTT. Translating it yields CASREMTTSPGELFF.

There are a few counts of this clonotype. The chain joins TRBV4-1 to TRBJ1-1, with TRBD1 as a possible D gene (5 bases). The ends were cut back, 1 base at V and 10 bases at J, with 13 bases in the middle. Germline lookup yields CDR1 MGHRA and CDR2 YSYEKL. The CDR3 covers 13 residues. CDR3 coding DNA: TGCGCCAGCAGCCAAGGCAGACAGCTTCTAGCTTTCTTT. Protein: CASSQGRQLLAFF.

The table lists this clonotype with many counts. The CDR3 DNA reads as TGTGCCAGCAGCCCCAAAGGTGCGGGCCGCCCCTACGAGCAGTACTTC. The encoded protein is CASSPKGAGRPYEQYF. V gene TRBV3-1 combines with J gene TRBJ2-7, with D perhaps matching TRBD2 (5 bases). The CDR3 consists of 16 residues. The ends were cut back, 4 bases at V and 2 bases at J, with 18 bases in the middle. CDR1 LGHDT and CDR2 YNNKEL come from the germline V gene (reference sequence).

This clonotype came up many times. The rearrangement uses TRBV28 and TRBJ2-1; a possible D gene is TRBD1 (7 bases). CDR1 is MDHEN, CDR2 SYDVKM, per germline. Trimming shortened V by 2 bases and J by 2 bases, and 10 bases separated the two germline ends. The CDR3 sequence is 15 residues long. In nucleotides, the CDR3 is TGTGCCAGCAGTTTACGGAGGGGGCCCTACAATGAGCAGTTCTTC. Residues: CASSLRRGPYNEQFF.